This entry features one TCR beta chain sequence. Trimming shortened V by 4 bases and J by 1 base, and 15 bases separated the two germline ends. The CDR3 loop spans 15 amino acids. Germline CDR1 SGHNT, CDR2 YYREEE (reference sequence). This entry is derived from a study of cytomegalovirus exposure and HLA in healthy donors. At the level of the study: The approximately 700 first-cohort repertoires shared a platform with the 130 or so validation repertoires, as reported in a later analysis.

The repertoire was sequenced with immunoSEQ multiplex PCR; TCRdb's copy has only in-frame clones and lacks some. Of some 75,000 clones listed, 95% to 97% are singletons. The V and J genes are TRBV5-4 and TRBJ2-7; a weak D match, TRBD1 (5 bases). Sample: PBMCs. The clonotype was recovered from a woman aged 18-29 years in good health and CMV-seronegative. The chain's CDR3 is CASSPREKGSYEQYF. In nucleotides, the CDR3 is TGTGCCAGCAGCCCACGTGAGAAGGGGTCCTACGAGCAGTACTTC.